This is a list of T cell receptor beta chains from one sample in a study of T cell repertoires in cytomegalovirus infection. TCRdb redid the calling of the reads with MiXCR, one entry per CDR3 protein. The sample holds 350,000 to 500,000 distinct CDR3 sequences; roughly 30% are singletons and the top ten take roughly 15%. Sequencing used PBMCs. These receptors all stem from a human donor in good health (CMV status not recorded). Some clones in this sample may be carry-over from other donors' samples. The CDR3 runs from the conserved cysteine through the conserved F or W. The order of the fields is J gene, D gene, clone size, V gene, CDR3 protein, CDR3 DNA. D genes are given only for firm matches. A row's size may be missing; if present it is once, few, many or a size class.

j_call: TRBJ2-3; d_call: NA; clone_size: many; v_call: TRBV7-2; cdr3_aa: CASSRTRTDTQYF; cdr3_nt: TGTGCCAGCAGCCGGACAAGGACAGATACGCAGTATTTT
j_call: TRBJ2-5; d_call: NA; clone_size: few; v_call: TRBV7-2; cdr3_aa: CASSLDIMSETQYF; cdr3_nt: TGTGCCAGCAGCCTAGACATAATGTCGGAGACCCAGTACTTC
j_call: TRBJ1-1; d_call: NA; clone_size: NA; v_call: TRBV3-1; cdr3_aa: CASSQGFSEAFF; cdr3_nt: TGTGCCAGCAGCCAGGGGTTTTCTGAAGCTTTCTTT
j_call: TRBJ2-1; d_call: TRBD2; clone_size: NA; v_call: TRBV7-9; cdr3_aa: CASSLRETSGDSYNEQFF; cdr3_nt: TGTGCCAGCAGCTTAAGGGAGACTAGCGGGGACTCCTACAATGAGCAGTTCTTC
j_call: TRBJ1-2; d_call: NA; clone_size: NA; v_call: TRBV5-4; cdr3_aa: CASRLKGGEGYGYTF; cdr3_nt: TGTGCCAGCAGGTTGAAGGGCGGAGAAGGCTATGGCTACACCTTC
j_call: TRBJ1-2; d_call: TRBD1; clone_size: many; v_call: TRBV7-2; cdr3_aa: CASSLTGQGSYGYTF; cdr3_nt: TGTGCCAGCAGCTTAACGGGACAGGGAAGCTATGGCTACACCTTC
j_call: TRBJ1-4; d_call: NA; clone_size: NA; v_call: TRBV19; cdr3_aa: CASSTSTGTAGKLFF; cdr3_nt: TGTGCCAGTAGTACTTCTACAGGGACTGCGGGAAAACTGTTTTTT
j_call: TRBJ2-7; d_call: TRBD1; clone_size: few; v_call: TRBV7-2; cdr3_aa: CASSPIQGHYEQYF; cdr3_nt: TGTGCCAGCAGCCCAATACAGGGGCACTACGAGCAGTACTTC
j_call: TRBJ2-7; d_call: TRBD1; clone_size: few; v_call: TRBV27; cdr3_aa: CASSFRGQGAVEQYF; cdr3_nt: TGTGCCAGCAGTTTTCGAGGACAGGGGGCGGTCGAGCAGTACTTC
j_call: TRBJ2-1; d_call: TRBD2; clone_size: NA; v_call: TRBV7-8; cdr3_aa: CASSLGAGGHSYNEQFF; cdr3_nt: TGTGCCAGCAGCTTGGGAGCGGGGGGTCACTCCTACAATGAGCAGTTCTTC
j_call: TRBJ1-2; d_call: NA; clone_size: NA; v_call: TRBV4-1; cdr3_aa: CASSQDPPRYGYTF; cdr3_nt: TGCGCCAGCAGCCAAGATCCTCCTCGCTATGGCTACACCTTC
j_call: TRBJ2-1; d_call: TRBD2; clone_size: few; v_call: TRBV28; cdr3_aa: CASSFDRLAGERYNEQFF; cdr3_nt: TGTGCCAGCAGTTTTGATCGACTAGCGGGGGAGAGGTACAATGAGCAGTTCTTC
j_call: TRBJ1-6; d_call: NA; clone_size: NA; v_call: TRBV2; cdr3_aa: CASSGTPGSPLHF; cdr3_nt: TGTGCCAGTTCCGGGACTCCCGGTTCACCCCTCCACTTT
j_call: TRBJ2-3; d_call: NA; clone_size: few; v_call: TRBV7-3; cdr3_aa: CASSTAPRLEGTDTQYF; cdr3_nt: TGTGCCAGCAGCACTGCACCCCGGTTGGAAGGGACAGATACGCAGTATTTT
j_call: TRBJ2-5; d_call: NA; clone_size: few; v_call: TRBV24-1; cdr3_aa: CATSDLAAAQETQYF; cdr3_nt: TGTGCCACCAGTGATTTGGCGGCGGCACAAGAGACCCAGTACTTC
j_call: TRBJ2-1; d_call: NA; clone_size: few; v_call: TRBV9; cdr3_aa: CASSVAIGQSSYNEQFF; cdr3_nt: TGTGCCAGCAGCGTAGCCATAGGACAGAGCTCCTACAATGAGCAGTTCTTC
j_call: TRBJ2-1; d_call: NA; clone_size: NA; v_call: TRBV13; cdr3_aa: CASSQYRVANEQFF; cdr3_nt: TGTGCCAGCAGCCAATACAGGGTGGCCAATGAGCAGTTCTTC
j_call: TRBJ1-6; d_call: TRBD1; clone_size: NA; v_call: TRBV6-2/TRBV6-3; cdr3_aa: CASSWPTGGNSPLHF; cdr3_nt: TGTGCCAGCAGTTGGCCGACAGGGGGAAATTCACCCCTCCACTTT
j_call: TRBJ2-5; d_call: NA; clone_size: few; v_call: TRBV7-6; cdr3_aa: CASSLGRAQETQYF; cdr3_nt: TGTGCCAGCAGCTTAGGAAGGGCCCAAGAGACCCAGTACTTC
j_call: TRBJ2-2; d_call: TRBD2; clone_size: NA; v_call: TRBV28; cdr3_aa: CASSLWSGGLGTGELFF; cdr3_nt: TGTGCCAGCAGTTTATGGAGCGGGGGGCTTGGCACCGGGGAGCTGTTTTTT
j_call: TRBJ2-7; d_call: TRBD1; clone_size: few; v_call: TRBV25-1; cdr3_aa: CASSGGTGGHEQYF; cdr3_nt: TGTGCCAGCAGTGGCGGGACAGGGGGCCACGAGCAGTACTTC
j_call: TRBJ1-6; d_call: NA; clone_size: NA; v_call: TRBV11-2; cdr3_aa: CASSLKRTGGSYNSPLHF; cdr3_nt: TGTGCCAGCAGCTTAAAAAGGACCGGGGGATCCTATAATTCACCCCTCCACTTT
j_call: TRBJ2-1; d_call: NA; clone_size: many; v_call: TRBV7-6; cdr3_aa: CASSLGVHEYNEQFF; cdr3_nt: TGTGCCAGCAGCTTAGGGGTCCATGAATACAATGAGCAGTTCTTC
j_call: TRBJ1-2; d_call: NA; clone_size: few; v_call: TRBV7-9; cdr3_aa: CASSSHREGWRGYTF; cdr3_nt: TGTGCCAGCAGCTCCCACCGGGAGGGTTGGAGGGGCTACACCTTC
j_call: TRBJ2-1; d_call: NA; clone_size: NA; v_call: TRBV2; cdr3_aa: CASSEDLREYNEQFF; cdr3_nt: TGTGCCAGCAGTGAAGACTTGAGGGAATACAATGAGCAGTTCTTC
j_call: TRBJ1-4; d_call: NA; clone_size: many; v_call: TRBV7-7; cdr3_aa: CASSPRGKLFF; cdr3_nt: TGTGCTAGCAGCCCCCGGGGGAAACTGTTTTTT
j_call: TRBJ2-5; d_call: NA; clone_size: NA; v_call: TRBV7-2; cdr3_aa: CASSPRSMAIMDTPSF; cdr3_nt: TGTGCCAGCAGCCCCCGTTCCATGGCGATAATGGATACCCCGTCCTTC
j_call: TRBJ1-3; d_call: NA; clone_size: NA; v_call: TRBV5-1; cdr3_aa: CASSLDGHSGGGNTIYF; cdr3_nt: TGCGCCAGCAGCTTGGATGGCCATTCGGGAGGTGGAAACACCATATATTTT
j_call: TRBJ2-1; d_call: NA; clone_size: few; v_call: TRBV23-1; cdr3_aa: CASTSNTPQGLWFCNEQFF; cdr3_nt: TGCGCCAGCACCTCAAACACACCACAGGGTCTGTGGTTTTGCAATGAGCAGTTCTTC
j_call: TRBJ2-3; d_call: TRBD2; clone_size: few; v_call: TRBV7-9; cdr3_aa: CASSRGGGRYTDTQYF; cdr3_nt: TGTGCCAGCAGCCGGGGCGGGGGAAGGTACACAGATACGCAGTATTTT
j_call: TRBJ1-1; d_call: NA; clone_size: NA; v_call: TRBV5-6; cdr3_aa: CASSPSIQNMNTEAFF; cdr3_nt: TGTGCCAGCAGCCCCTCCATACAGAACATGAACACTGAAGCTTTCTTT
j_call: TRBJ2-7; d_call: NA; clone_size: many; v_call: TRBV7-6; cdr3_aa: CASSAHRGAEQYF; cdr3_nt: TGTGCCAGCAGCGCGCACCGGGGTGCCGAGCAGTACTTC
j_call: TRBJ2-7; d_call: TRBD2; clone_size: NA; v_call: TRBV12-3/TRBV12-4; cdr3_aa: CASSSPSAGGNEQYF; cdr3_nt: TGTGCCAGCAGTTCCCCCTCGGCGGGGGGTAACGAGCAGTACTTC
j_call: TRBJ2-5; d_call: TRBD2; clone_size: few; v_call: TRBV7-7; cdr3_aa: CASSTGGAQETQYF; cdr3_nt: TGTGCTAGCAGCACCGGGGGGGCCCAAGAGACCCAGTACTTC
j_call: TRBJ1-5; d_call: NA; clone_size: few; v_call: TRBV27; cdr3_aa: CASSFLPAGNQPQHF; cdr3_nt: TGTGCCAGCAGTTTTTTACCGGCGGGTAATCAGCCCCAGCATTTT
j_call: TRBJ2-3; d_call: NA; clone_size: NA; v_call: TRBV2; cdr3_aa: CASSVRGSFTDTQYF; cdr3_nt: TGTGCCAGCAGTGTTAGGGGATCCTTCACAGATACGCAGTATTTT
j_call: TRBJ1-1; d_call: NA; clone_size: NA; v_call: TRBV11-2; cdr3_aa: CASSPDAGTEAFF; cdr3_nt: TGTGCCAGCAGCCCCGATGCGGGGACTGAAGCTTTCTTT
j_call: TRBJ1-3; d_call: TRBD1; clone_size: few; v_call: TRBV6-6; cdr3_aa: CASRRGQGVGNTIYF; cdr3_nt: TGTGCCAGCAGGAGGGGACAGGGGGTCGGAAACACCATATATTTT
j_call: TRBJ2-3; d_call: TRBD2; clone_size: NA; v_call: TRBV19; cdr3_aa: CAKTTLRDYLYTQYF; cdr3_nt: TGTGCCAAAACTACCCTCCGGGACTACTTGTATACGCAGTATTTT
j_call: TRBJ1-5; d_call: NA; clone_size: NA; v_call: TRBV29-1; cdr3_aa: CSVEVGHPENQPQHF; cdr3_nt: TGCAGCGTCGAAGTTGGACACCCCGAGAATCAGCCCCAGCATTTT
j_call: TRBJ1-2; d_call: TRBD1; clone_size: NA; v_call: TRBV2; cdr3_aa: CASSEIAGGVSGYTF; cdr3_nt: TGTGCCAGCAGTGAAATAGCAGGGGGCGTCTCTGGCTACACCTTC
j_call: TRBJ1-4; d_call: NA; clone_size: NA; v_call: TRBV2; cdr3_aa: CASPPQGSNEKLFF; cdr3_nt: TGTGCCAGCCCACCCCAGGGCAGTAATGAAAAACTGTTTTTT
j_call: TRBJ1-2; d_call: NA; clone_size: NA; v_call: TRBV9; cdr3_aa: CASSVVDGYGYTF; cdr3_nt: TGTGCCAGCAGCGTAGTTGATGGGTATGGCTACACCTTC
j_call: TRBJ2-1; d_call: NA; clone_size: few; v_call: TRBV25-1; cdr3_aa: CASSERADELYNEQFF; cdr3_nt: TGTGCCAGCAGTGAAAGGGCCGACGAGCTCTACAATGAGCAGTTCTTC
j_call: TRBJ2-1; d_call: NA; clone_size: once; v_call: TRBV6-6; cdr3_aa: CASSPGRVNEQLF; cdr3_nt: TGTGCCAGCAGTCCCGGTAGAGTTAATGAGCAGTTGTTC
j_call: TRBJ2-7; d_call: TRBD1; clone_size: many; v_call: TRBV4-3; cdr3_aa: CASSQEPSGTAVLLREQYF; cdr3_nt: TGCGCCAGCAGCCAAGAACCGTCGGGGACAGCCGTCTTACTACGAGAGCAGTACTTC
j_call: TRBJ2-5; d_call: NA; clone_size: NA; v_call: TRBV18; cdr3_aa: CASSLSWRLETQYF; cdr3_nt: TGTGCCAGCTCACTCTCCTGGAGGTTGGAGACCCAGTACTTC
j_call: TRBJ2-7; d_call: TRBD1; clone_size: NA; v_call: TRBV4-1; cdr3_aa: CASSQVSQGAYEQYF; cdr3_nt: TGCGCCAGCAGCCAAGTTTCTCAGGGGGCGTACGAGCAGTACTTC
j_call: TRBJ1-2; d_call: TRBD1; clone_size: many; v_call: TRBV7-2; cdr3_aa: CASSRDRGSGYTF; cdr3_nt: TGTGCCAGCAGCCGCGACAGGGGAAGTGGCTACACCTTC
j_call: TRBJ2-7; d_call: NA; clone_size: many; v_call: TRBV6-2/TRBV6-3; cdr3_aa: CASSYLAWKVNEQYF; cdr3_nt: TGTGCCAGCAGTTATCTGGCGTGGAAGGTCAACGAGCAGTACTTC
j_call: TRBJ1-1; d_call: NA; clone_size: NA; v_call: TRBV18; cdr3_aa: CASSPAGGRSTEAFF; cdr3_nt: TGTGCCAGCTCACCCGCCGGGGGCAGAAGTACTGAAGCTTTCTTT
j_call: TRBJ2-1; d_call: NA; clone_size: few; v_call: TRBV11-2; cdr3_aa: CASSLGNRGADEQFF; cdr3_nt: TGTGCCAGCAGCTTAGGGAATCGGGGGGCCGATGAGCAGTTCTTC
j_call: TRBJ1-1; d_call: NA; clone_size: NA; v_call: TRBV6-1; cdr3_aa: CASSEVGRGRYTEAFF; cdr3_nt: TGTGCCAGCAGTGAAGTGGGCAGGGGAAGATATACTGAAGCTTTCTTT
j_call: TRBJ1-6; d_call: NA; clone_size: NA; v_call: TRBV18; cdr3_aa: CASSPQEGYNSPLHF; cdr3_nt: TGTGCCAGCTCACCACAGGAGGGCTATAATTCACCCCTCCACTTT
j_call: TRBJ2-7; d_call: TRBD1; clone_size: NA; v_call: TRBV10-3; cdr3_aa: CAISESAGQGGEQYF; cdr3_nt: TGTGCCATCAGTGAGTCGGCGGGACAGGGAGGCGAGCAGTACTTC
j_call: TRBJ1-6; d_call: NA; clone_size: many; v_call: TRBV7-2; cdr3_aa: CASSLAQTGAPLHF; cdr3_nt: TGTGCCAGCAGCTTAGCGCAGACGGGGGCACCCCTCCACTTT
j_call: TRBJ2-7; d_call: TRBD1; clone_size: few; v_call: TRBV12-3/TRBV12-4; cdr3_aa: CASSSRGRGEQYF; cdr3_nt: TGTGCCAGCAGTTCCAGGGGGCGCGGGGAGCAGTACTTC